This TCR beta chain was captured by sequencing in a study of T cell repertoires in cytomegalovirus infection. Germline-derived CDR1 and CDR2 are SQVTM and ANQGSEA. The CDR3 sequence is 16 residues long. V lost 3 bases to trimming and J lost 4 bases, with 19 bases between them. This clonotype was recorded at least ten times. Its antigen is not identified. The study, taken as a whole, reports: HLA-C-restricted CMV-specific TCR beta clonotypes were dominant in the ex vivo response.

TCRdb re-called the reads with MiXCR, one entry per CDR3 protein. The table lists 200,000 to 250,000 distinct CDR3 sequences, approximately 24% of them singletons. This TCR came from a human donor in good health (CMV status not recorded). Some clones in this sample may be carry-over from other donors' samples. Sequencing was done on a sample of CD8+ T cells from PBMCs. The genes are TRBV29-1 and TRBJ2-1; D possibly corresponds to TRBD1 (6 bases). CDR3 loop: CSVDGIRQESYNEQFF. The CDR3 bases are TGCAGCGTTGATGGCATTAGACAGGAGTCTTACAATGAGCAGTTCTTC.